One T cell receptor (beta chain) is described in this entry. Antigen: not known. The record originates from a study of CD8 T cells in Susac syndrome. About the study: Among the sequenced Susac syndrome patients, 5 or 6 had active disease while fewer than 10 were in remission.

Broader study findings: The CD4+ T cell repertoires from Susac syndrome exhibited no clonal expansion.

This CDR3 is built from 15 residues. In germline, CDR1 is KGHDR, CDR2 SFDVKD. With 4 bases removed from V and 5 bases from J, the gap between germline ends came to 14 bases. RNA amounts of about 0.5 to 1 ug underwent reverse transcription with random hexamers. From the immunoSEQ multiplex PCR reads, TCRdb called clonotypes with MiXCR, one entry per CDR3 protein. The sample contains more than 150,000 distinct CDR3 sequences, roughly 95% of which appear only once. The clonotype originates from a human donor with Susac syndrome. The sequencing input was CD4+ T cells from PBMCs. The chain uses TRBV24-1 and TRBJ2-1; no firm D call. The DNA of the CDR3 is TGTGCCACCAGTGAGGCGCTGGGAAGGAACAATGAGCAGTTCTTC. It yields the protein CATSEALGRNNEQFF.